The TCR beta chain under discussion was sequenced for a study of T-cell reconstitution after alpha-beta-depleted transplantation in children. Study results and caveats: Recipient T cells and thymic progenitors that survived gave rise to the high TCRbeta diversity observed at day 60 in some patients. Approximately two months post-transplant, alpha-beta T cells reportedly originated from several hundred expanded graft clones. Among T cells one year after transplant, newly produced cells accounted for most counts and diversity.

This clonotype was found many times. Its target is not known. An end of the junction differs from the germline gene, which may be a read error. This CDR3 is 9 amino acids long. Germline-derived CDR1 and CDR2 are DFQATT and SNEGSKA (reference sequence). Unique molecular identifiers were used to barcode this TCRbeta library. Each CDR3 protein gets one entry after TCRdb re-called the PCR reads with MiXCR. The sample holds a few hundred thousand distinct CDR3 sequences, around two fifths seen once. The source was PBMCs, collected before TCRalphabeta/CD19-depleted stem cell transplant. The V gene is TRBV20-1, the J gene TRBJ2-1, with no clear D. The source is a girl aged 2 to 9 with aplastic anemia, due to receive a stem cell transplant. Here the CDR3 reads CSAPEVRAF. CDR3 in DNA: TGCAGTGCTCCCGAAGTAAGGGCTTTC.